This paragraph reports one TCR beta chain. Its antigen is not yet known. Qualities for individual bases were not recorded, and no much larger clone is one base off. The sample is drawn from a study of blood T cell repertoires in COVID-19 (dated by TCRdb to 2018 to 2020). For the wider study: Collaborator samples came from the United States, Italy and Spain and covered acute and convalescent phases of COVID-19. Nearly every sample came with metadata listing a de-identified subject ID, COVID-19 status, age in years and sex. A freely available public database, intended as a resource for researchers studying the immune response to SARS-CoV-2, is where the repertoires were released. Deeply sampled blood TCRbeta repertoires from subjects exposed to, actively infected with, or recovered from COVID-19 were included in the dataset. Where available, HLA class I and class II types were obtained from metadata supplied by the sample provider rather than from assay-based typing. The samples were drawn from two sources: the first 160 participants of the ongoing ImmuneRACE study, and 950 to 1,500 subjects contributed by 6 global collaborators. The material from the prospective study consisted of cDNA or gDNA derived from T cells, B-cell-depleted T cells, or PBMCs. Here is what the overall study found, with its caveats: How much clinical and demographic metadata was included differed by source and by participant, and the metadata was provided uncurated.

The germline V gene sets CDR1 to SGHRS and CDR2 to YFSETQ. Cut back by 0 bases and 4 bases, the V and J ends lie 10 bases apart. The CDR3, from cysteine to phenylalanine, totals 14 residues. Only the CDR3 DNA is retained, 42 bases long and in frame from the first base. The collaborating institutions used their own protocols to collect whole blood in K2EDTA tubes. Collaborator samples were shipped for TCRbeta analysis as frozen whole blood, isolated PBMCs, or DNA extracted from either sample type. TCRbeta CDR3 regions were amplified from genomic DNA by means of the immunoSEQ Assay, a bias-controlled multiplex PCR. The authors' pipeline ran thus. The number of nucleated cells in each sample was estimated from the amplification of reference gene primers within the assay. Sequence reads were collapsed and filtered to measure the absolute abundance of every unique TCRbeta CDR3 rearrangement. For each sample, productive Simpson clonality was calculated as the square root of Simpson's diversity index over productive rearrangements. Held by TCRdb, this immuneACCESS table contains in-frame sequences only and omits some clones. Under half of the omission traces to an unresolved V gene where checked; the cause of the rest is unknown. The DNA was the basis for D and trimming; V, J and clone size are from that table. This sample holds some 400,000 clones; 90% were observed only once. Clones ranked in the top ten supply 6.5% of the sample.

Material for sequencing was peripheral blood. The chain couples TRBV5-1 to TRBJ1-2, with the D gene not confidently named. The sequence derives from a man aged 18 to 29 with active or convalescent COVID-19. For the CDR3, the sequence is CASSLGVNSYGYTF. The sequenced DNA is TGCGCCAGCAGCTTGGGGGTAAACAGCTATGGCTACACCTTC.